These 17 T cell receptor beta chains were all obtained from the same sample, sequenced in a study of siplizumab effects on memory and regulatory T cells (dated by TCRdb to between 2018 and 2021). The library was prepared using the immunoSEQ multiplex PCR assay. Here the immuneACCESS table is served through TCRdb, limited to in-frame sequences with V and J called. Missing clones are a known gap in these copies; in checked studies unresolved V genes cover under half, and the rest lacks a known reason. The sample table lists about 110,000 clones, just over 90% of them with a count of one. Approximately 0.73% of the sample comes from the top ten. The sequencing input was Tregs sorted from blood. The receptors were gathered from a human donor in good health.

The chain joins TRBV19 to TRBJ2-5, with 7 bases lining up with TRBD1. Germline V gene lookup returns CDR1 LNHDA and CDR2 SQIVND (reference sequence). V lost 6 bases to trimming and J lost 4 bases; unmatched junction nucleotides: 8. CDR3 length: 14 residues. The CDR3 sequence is CASSTTGVRETQYF. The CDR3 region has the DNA TGTGCCAGTAGCACAACAGGGGTTCGAGAGACCCAGTACTTC.

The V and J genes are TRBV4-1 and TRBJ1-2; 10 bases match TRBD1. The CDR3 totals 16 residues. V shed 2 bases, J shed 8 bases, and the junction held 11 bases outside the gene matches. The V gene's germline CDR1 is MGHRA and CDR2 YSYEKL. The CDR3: CASSQPGTGDARGYTF. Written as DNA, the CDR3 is TGCGCCAGCAGCCAACCCGGGACAGGGGATGCGCGAGGCTACACCTTC.

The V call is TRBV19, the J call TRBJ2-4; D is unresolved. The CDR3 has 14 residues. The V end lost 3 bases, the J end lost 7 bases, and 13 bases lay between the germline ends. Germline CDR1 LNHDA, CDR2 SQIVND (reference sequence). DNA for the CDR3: TGTGCCAGTAGTATCCCCATGGGGTGGAACATTCAGTACTTC. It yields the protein CASSIPMGWNIQYF.

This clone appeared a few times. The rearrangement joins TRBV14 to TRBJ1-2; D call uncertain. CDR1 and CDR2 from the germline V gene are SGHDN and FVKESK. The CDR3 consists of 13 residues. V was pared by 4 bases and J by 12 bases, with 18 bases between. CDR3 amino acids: CASSPPVHPEHTF. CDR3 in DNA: TGTGCCAGCAGCCCGCCTGTTCATCCGGAACACACCTTC.

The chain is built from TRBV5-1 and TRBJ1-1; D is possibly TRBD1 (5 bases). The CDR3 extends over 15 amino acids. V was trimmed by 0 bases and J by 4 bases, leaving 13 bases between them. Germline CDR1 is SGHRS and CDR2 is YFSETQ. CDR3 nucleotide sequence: TGCGCCAGCAGCTTGGCCGGGGCGGGCACCACTGAAGCTTTCTTT. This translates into CASSLAGAGTTEAFF.

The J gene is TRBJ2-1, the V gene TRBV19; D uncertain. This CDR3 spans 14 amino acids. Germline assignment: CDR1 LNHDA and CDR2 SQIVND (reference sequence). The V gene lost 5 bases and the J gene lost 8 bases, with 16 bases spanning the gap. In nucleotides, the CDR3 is TGTGCCAGTAGTGCGGTTGTACAATCCGATGAGCAGTTCTTC. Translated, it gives CASSAVVQSDEQFF. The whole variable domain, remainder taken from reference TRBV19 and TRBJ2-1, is DGGITQSPKYLFRKEGQNVTLSCEQNLNHDAMYWYRQDPGQGLRLIYYSQIVNDFQKGDIAEGYSVSREKKESFPLTVTSAQKNPTAFYLCASSAVVQSDEQFFGPGTRLTVL.

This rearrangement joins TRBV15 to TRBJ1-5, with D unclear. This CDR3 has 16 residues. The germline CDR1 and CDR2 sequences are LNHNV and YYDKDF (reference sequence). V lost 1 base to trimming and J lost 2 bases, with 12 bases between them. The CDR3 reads CATSRVGWRGNQPQHF. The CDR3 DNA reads TGTGCCACCAGCAGAGTAGGTTGGAGGGGCAATCAGCCCCAGCATTTT.

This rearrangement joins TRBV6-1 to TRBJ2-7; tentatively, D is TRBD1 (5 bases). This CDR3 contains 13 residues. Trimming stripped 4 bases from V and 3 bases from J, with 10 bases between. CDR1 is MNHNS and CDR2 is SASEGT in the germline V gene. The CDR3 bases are TGTGCCAGCAGTGCACAGGCCGACTACGAGCAGTACTTC. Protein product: CASSAQADYEQYF.

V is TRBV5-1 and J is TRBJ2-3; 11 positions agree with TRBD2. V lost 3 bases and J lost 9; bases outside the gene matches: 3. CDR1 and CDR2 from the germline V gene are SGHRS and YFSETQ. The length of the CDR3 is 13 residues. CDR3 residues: CASSWGLAVTQYF. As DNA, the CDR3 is TGCGCCAGCAGCTGGGGACTAGCGGTAACGCAGTATTTT.

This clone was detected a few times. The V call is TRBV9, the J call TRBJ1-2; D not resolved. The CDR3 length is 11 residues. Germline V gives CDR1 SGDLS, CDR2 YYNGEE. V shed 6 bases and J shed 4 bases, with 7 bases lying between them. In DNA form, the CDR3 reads TGTGCCAGCACCCTCCTCTATGGCTACACCTTC. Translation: CASTLLYGYTF.

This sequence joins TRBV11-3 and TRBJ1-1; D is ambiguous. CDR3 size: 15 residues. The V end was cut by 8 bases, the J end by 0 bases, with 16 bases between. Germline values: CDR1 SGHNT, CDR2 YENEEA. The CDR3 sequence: CASGDDVTMNTEAFF. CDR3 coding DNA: TGTGCCAGCGGCGACGACGTAACAATGAACACTGAAGCTTTCTTT.

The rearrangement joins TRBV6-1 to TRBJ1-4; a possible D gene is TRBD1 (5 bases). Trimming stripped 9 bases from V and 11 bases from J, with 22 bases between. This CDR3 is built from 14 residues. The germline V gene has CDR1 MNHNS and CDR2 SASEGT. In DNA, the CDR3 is TGTGCCAGTTCACAGGAACAGGCGTGGGGGAAACTGTTTTTT. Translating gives CASSQEQAWGKLFF.

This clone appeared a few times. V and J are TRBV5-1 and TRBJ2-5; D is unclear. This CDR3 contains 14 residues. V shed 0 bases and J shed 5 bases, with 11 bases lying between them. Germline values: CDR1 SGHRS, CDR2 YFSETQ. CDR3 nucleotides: TGCGCCAGCAGCTTGGTACACCAAGGGGAGACCCAGTACTTC. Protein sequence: CASSLVHQGETQYF.

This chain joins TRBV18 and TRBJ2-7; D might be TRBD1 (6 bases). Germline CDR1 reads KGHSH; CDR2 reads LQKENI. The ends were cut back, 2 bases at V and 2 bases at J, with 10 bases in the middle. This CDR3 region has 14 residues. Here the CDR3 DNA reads TGTGCCAGCTCACCAAGGGCAGGGGCCTACGAGCAGTACTTC. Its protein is CASSPRAGAYEQYF.

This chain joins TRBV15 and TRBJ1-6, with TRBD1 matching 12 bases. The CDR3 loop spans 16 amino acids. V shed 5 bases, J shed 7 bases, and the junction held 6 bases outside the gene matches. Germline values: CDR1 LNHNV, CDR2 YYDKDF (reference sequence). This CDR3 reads CATSRGTGGWNSPLHF. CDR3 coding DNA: TGTGCCACCAGCCGAGGGACAGGGGGCTGGAATTCACCCCTCCACTTT. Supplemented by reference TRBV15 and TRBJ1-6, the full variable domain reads DAMVIQNPRYQVTQFGKPVTLSCSQTLNHNVMYWYQQKSSQAPKLLFHYYDKDFNNEADTPDNFQSRRPNTSFCFLDIRSPGLGDTAMYLCATSRGTGGWNSPLHFGNGTRLTVT.

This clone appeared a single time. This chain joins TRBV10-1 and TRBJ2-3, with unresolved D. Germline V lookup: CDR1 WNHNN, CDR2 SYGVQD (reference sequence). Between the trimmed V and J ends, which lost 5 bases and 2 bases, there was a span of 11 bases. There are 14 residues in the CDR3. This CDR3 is CASSRTRNTDTQYF. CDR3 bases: TGCGCCAGCAGTCGAACAAGGAACACAGATACGCAGTATTTT.

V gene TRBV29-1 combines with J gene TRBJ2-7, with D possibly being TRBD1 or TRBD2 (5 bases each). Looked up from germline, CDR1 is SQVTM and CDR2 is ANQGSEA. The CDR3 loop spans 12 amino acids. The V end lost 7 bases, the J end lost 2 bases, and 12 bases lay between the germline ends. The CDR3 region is CSAGTDTYEQYF. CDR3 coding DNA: TGCAGCGCCGGGACGGATACCTACGAGCAGTACTTC.